Sequencing of this TCR beta chain was carried out in a study of identical twins. Germline V CDR1 and CDR2: SEHNR, FQNEAQ (reference sequence). The CDR3 has 14 residues. V was pared by 1 base and J by 9 bases, with 13 bases between. A single record per CDR3 protein comes from TCRdb applying MiXCR to the 5' RACE reads. This table holds 400,000 to 600,000 distinct CDR3 sequences, more than 20% found once. Another study also made use of these data, one on yellow fever vaccine responses in identical twins.

The TCR originated in a woman aged 18-30 years in good health. V usage is TRBV7-9 and J usage is TRBJ2-4; perhaps TRBD2 as D (6 bases). The sequencing sample was made of CD4+ T cells sorted from blood. The CDR3 bases are TGTGCCAGCAGCTTAGGCGCTAGCGTGGGCATTCAGTACTTC. As protein: CASSLGASVGIQYF.